This T cell receptor beta chain was sequenced during a study of blood T cell repertoires in COVID-19. The protocol was immunoSEQ multiplex PCR, while the TCRdb copy is restricted to in-frame clones and leaves out a portion. The table records about 280,000 clones, around 85% of them present only once. This clone was observed a single time. Donors in Cohort 3 counted as recovered after two negative PCRs, clearance, or symptom resolution. V lost 0 bases to trimming and J lost 5 bases, with 9 bases between them. CDR3 size: 14 residues. Germline assignment: CDR1 SGHRS and CDR2 YFSETQ. The J gene is TRBJ1-5, the V gene TRBV5-1; D is ambiguous. The source of this sequence is a woman aged 45-60 years who had recovered from COVID-19. Sequenced: PBMCs or T cells enriched from blood (not recorded which). The CDR3, as DNA: TGCGCCAGCAGCTTGGAACTAGGCGATCAGCCCCAGCATTTT. This gives the protein CASSLELGDQPQHF.